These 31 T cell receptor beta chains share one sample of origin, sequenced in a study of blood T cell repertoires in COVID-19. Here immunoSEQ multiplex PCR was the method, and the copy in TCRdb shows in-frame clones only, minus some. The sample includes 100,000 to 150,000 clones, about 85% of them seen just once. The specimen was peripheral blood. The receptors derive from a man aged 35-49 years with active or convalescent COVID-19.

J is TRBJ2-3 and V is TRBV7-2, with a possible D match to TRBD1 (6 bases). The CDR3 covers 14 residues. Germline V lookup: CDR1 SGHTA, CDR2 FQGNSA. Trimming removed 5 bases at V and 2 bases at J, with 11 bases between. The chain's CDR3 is CASSHRDVTDTQYF. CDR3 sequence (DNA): TGTGCCAGCAGCCACAGGGATGTCACAGATACGCAGTATTTT. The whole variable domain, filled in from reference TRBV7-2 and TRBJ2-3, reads GAGVSQSPSNKVTEKGKDVELRCDPISGHTALYWYRQSLGQGLEFLIYFQGNSAPDKSGLPSDRFSAERTGGSVSTLTIQRTQQEDSAVYLCASSHRDVTDTQYFGPGTRLTVL.

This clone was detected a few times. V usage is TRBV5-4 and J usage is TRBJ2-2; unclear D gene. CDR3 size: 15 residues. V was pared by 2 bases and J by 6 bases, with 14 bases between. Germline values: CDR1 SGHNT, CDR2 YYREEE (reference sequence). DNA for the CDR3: TGTGCCAGCAGCTTCGCCAGTTCCAACGCCGGGGAGCTGTTTTTT. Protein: CASSFASSNAGELFF.

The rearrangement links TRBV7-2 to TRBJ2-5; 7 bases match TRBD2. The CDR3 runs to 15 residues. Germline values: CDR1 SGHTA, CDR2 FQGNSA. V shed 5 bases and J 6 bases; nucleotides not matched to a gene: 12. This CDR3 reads CASSTPLASIQTQYF. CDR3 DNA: TGTGCCAGCAGCACCCCACTAGCGTCCATCCAGACCCAGTACTTC.

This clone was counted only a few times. The CDR3 nucleotides are TGTGCCAGCAGCCAGACCGGACTGACGACTACTAGCAATCAGCCCCAGCATTTT. Translated: CASSQTGLTTTSNQPQHF. The J gene is TRBJ1-5, the V gene TRBV4-2; D is undetermined. V gave up 3 bases and J gave up 0 bases, with 18 bases separating them. The CDR3 is made up of 18 amino acids. Germline V gene data show CDR1 as LGHNA and CDR2 as YNFKEQ.

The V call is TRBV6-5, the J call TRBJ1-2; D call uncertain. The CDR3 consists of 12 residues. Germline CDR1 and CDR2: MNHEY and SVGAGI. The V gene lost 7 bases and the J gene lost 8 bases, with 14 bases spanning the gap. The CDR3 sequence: CASKALGGGYTF. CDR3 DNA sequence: TGTGCCAGCAAAGCGCTCGGAGGAGGCTACACCTTC.

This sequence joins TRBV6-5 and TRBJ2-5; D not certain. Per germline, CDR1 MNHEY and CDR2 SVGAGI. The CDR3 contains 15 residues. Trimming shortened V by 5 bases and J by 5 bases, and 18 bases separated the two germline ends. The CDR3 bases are TGTGCCAGCAGTCCGGGTTCCCTAGGTCTGGAGACCCAGTACTTC. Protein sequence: CASSPGSLGLETQYF.

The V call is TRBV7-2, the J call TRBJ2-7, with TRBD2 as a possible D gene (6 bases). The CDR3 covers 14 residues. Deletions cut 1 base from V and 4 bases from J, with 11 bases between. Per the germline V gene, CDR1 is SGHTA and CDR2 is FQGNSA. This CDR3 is CASSLGAGSYEQYF. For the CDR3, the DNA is TGTGCCAGCAGCTTAGGCGCCGGGAGTTACGAGCAGTACTTC.

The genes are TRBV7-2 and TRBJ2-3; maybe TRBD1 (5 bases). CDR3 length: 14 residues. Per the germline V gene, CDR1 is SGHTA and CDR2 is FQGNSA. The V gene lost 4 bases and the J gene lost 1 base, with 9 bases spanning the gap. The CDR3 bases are TGTGCCAGCAGCTCATTCAGGGGCACAGATACGCAGTATTTT. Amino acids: CASSSFRGTDTQYF.

CDR3 nucleotides: TGTGCCAGTAGTCTGAGAATGTTCCCCCAGCCCCAGCATTTT. This codes for CASSLRMFPQPQHF. The chain joins TRBV19 to TRBJ1-5; no reliable D call. Deletions cut 5 bases from V and 7 bases from J, with 15 bases between. CDR3 size: 14 residues. The germline V gene encodes CDR1 LNHDA and CDR2 SQIVND (reference sequence).

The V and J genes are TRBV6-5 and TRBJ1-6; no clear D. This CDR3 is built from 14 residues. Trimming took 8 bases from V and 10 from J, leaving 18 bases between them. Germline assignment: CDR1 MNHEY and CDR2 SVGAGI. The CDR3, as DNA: TGTGCCAGCTCCCCAGGCGGAGGGAGATCACCCCTCCACTTT. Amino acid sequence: CASSPGGGRSPLHF.

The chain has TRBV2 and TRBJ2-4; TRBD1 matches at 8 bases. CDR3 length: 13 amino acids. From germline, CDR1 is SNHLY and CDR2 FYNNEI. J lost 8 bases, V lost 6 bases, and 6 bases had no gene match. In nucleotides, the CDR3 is TGTGCCAGCAGAGGGACAGGTCCGGACATTCAGTACTTC. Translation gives CASRGTGPDIQYF.

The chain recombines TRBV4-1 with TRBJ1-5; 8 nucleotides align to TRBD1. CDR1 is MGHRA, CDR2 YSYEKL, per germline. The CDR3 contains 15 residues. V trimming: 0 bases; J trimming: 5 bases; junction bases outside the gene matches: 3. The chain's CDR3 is CASSQEPGGDQPQHF. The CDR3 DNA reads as TGCGCCAGCAGCCAAGAACCAGGGGGCGATCAGCCCCAGCATTTT.

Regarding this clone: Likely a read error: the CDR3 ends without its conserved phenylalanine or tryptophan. The CDR3 bases are TGTGCCAGCAGCCAATTACAGGGTATTGATGGCTACACCCTC. It specifies CASSQLQGIDGYTL. This chain uses TRBV4-2 with TRBJ1-2, with a tentative D call TRBD1 (6 bases). The CDR3 totals 14 residues. Deletions cut 2 bases from V and 6 bases from J, with 13 bases between. Per the germline V gene, CDR1 is LGHNA and CDR2 is YNFKEQ.

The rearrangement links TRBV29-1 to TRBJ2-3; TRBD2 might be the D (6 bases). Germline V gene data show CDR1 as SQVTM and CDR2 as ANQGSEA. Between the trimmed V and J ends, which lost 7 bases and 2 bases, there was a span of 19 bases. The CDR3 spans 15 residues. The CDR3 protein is CSALDPRGNTDTQYF. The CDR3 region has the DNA TGCAGCGCTCTCGACCCGCGGGGAAACACAGATACGCAGTATTTT.

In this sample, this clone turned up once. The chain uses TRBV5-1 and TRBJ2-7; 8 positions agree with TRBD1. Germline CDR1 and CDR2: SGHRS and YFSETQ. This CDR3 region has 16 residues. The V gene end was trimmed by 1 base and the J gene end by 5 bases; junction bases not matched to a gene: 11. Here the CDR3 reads CASSLRGWTGQDEQYF. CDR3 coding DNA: TGCGCCAGCAGCTTGAGGGGTTGGACAGGGCAGGACGAGCAGTACTTC.

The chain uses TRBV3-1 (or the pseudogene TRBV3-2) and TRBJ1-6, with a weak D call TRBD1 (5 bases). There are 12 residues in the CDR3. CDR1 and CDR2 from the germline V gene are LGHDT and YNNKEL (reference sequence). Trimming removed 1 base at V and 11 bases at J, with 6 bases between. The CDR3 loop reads CASSQGGAPLHF. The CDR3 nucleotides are TGTGCCAGCAGCCAAGGGGGGGCACCCCTCCACTTT.

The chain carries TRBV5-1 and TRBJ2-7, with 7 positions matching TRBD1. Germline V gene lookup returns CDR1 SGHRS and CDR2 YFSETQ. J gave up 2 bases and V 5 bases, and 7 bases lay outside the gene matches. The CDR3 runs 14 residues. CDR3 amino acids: CASSKSGGTYEQYF. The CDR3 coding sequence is TGCGCCAGCAGTAAATCAGGGGGTACCTACGAGCAGTACTTC.

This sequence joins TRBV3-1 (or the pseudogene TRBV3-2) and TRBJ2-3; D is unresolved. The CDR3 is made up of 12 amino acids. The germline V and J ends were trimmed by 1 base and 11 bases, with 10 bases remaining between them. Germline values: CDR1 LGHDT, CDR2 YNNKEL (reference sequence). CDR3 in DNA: TGTGCCAGCAGCCAAGTCAGTCACATGCAGTATTTT. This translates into CASSQVSHMQYF.

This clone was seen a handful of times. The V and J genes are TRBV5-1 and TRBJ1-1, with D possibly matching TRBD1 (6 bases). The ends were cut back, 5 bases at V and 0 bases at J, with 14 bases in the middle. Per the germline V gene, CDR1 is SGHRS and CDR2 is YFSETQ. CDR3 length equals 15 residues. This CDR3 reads CASRDGGALNTEAFF. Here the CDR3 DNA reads TGCGCCAGCAGGGACGGGGGGGCCCTGAACACTGAAGCTTTCTTT. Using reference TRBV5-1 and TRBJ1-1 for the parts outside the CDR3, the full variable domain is KAGVTQTPRYLIKTRGQQVTLSCSPISGHRSVSWYQQTPGQGLQFLFEYFSETQRNKGNFPGRFSGRQFSNSRSEMNVSTLELGDSALYLCASRDGGALNTEAFFGQGTRLTVV.

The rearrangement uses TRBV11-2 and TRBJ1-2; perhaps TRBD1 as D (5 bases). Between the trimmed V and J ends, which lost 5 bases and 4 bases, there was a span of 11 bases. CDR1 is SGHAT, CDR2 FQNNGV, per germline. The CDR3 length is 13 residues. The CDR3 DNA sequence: TGTGCCAGCAGCACGGTGCAGGGCTATGGCTACACCTTC. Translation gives CASSTVQGYGYTF.

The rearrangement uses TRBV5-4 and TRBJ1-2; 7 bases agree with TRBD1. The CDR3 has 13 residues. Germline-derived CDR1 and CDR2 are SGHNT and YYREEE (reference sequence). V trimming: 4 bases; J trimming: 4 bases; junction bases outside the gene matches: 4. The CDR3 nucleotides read TGTGCCAGCAGCACCGACAGGGTCTATGGCTACACCTTC. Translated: CASSTDRVYGYTF.

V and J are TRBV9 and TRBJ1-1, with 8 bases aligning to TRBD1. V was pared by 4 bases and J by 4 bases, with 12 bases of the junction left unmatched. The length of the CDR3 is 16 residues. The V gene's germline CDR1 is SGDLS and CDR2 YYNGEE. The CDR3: CASSPSLDRVGTEAFF. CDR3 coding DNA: TGTGCCAGCAGCCCGAGCCTGGACAGGGTGGGCACTGAAGCTTTCTTT.

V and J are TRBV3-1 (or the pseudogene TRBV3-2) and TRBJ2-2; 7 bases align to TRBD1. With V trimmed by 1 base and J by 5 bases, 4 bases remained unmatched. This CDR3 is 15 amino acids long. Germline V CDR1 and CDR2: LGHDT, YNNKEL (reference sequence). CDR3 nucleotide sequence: TGTGCCAGCAGCCAAGGAGGGGGCGGTACCGGGGAGCTGTTTTTT. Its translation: CASSQGGGGTGELFF.

CDR3 coding DNA: TGTGCCAGCAGTTACTCAGCCGGGTACGAGCAGTACTTC. Its protein is CASSYSAGYEQYF. The chain joins TRBV6-2 or TRBV6-3 to TRBJ2-7, with D hard to call. There are 13 residues in the CDR3. CDR1 MNHEY and CDR2 SVGEGT come from the germline V gene. V lost 0 bases and J lost 4, with 7 bases in between.

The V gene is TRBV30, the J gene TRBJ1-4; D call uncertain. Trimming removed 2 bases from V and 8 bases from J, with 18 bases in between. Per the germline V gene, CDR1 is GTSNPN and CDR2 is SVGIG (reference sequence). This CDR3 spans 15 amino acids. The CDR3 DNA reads TGTGCCTGGAGTCAGGACCGGGCTGGCGGGGAAAAACTGTTTTTT. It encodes CAWSQDRAGGEKLFF.

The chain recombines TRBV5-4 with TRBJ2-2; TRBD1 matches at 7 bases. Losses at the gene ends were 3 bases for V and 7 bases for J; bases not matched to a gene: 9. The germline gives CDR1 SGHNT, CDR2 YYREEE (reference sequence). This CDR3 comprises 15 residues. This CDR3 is CASSSLDRVSGELFF. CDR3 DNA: TGTGCCAGCAGCTCCCTAGACAGGGTCAGCGGGGAGCTGTTTTTT.

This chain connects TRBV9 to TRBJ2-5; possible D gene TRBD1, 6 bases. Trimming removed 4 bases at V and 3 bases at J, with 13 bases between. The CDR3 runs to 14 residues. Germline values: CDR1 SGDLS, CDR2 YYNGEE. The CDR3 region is CASSPLDRKETQYF. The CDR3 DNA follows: TGTGCCAGCAGCCCCCTTGACAGGAAAGAGACCCAGTACTTC.

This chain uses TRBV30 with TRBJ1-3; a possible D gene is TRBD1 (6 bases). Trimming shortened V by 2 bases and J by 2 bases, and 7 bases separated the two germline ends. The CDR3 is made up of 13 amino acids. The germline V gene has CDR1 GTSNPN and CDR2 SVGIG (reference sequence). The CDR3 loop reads CAWSRGTGNTIYF. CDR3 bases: TGTGCCTGGAGTAGGGGGACTGGAAACACCATATATTTT.

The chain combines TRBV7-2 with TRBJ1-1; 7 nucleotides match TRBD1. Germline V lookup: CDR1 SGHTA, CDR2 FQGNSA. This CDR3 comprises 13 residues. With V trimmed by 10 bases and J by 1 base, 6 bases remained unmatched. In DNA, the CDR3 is TGTGCCAACCGACAGGGAGGGAACACTGAAGCTTTCTTT. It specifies CANRQGGNTEAFF.

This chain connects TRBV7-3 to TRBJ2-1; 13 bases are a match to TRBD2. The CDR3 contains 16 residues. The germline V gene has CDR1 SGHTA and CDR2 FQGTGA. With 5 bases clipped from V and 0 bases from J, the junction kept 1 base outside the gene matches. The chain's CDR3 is CASSTSGGASYNEQFF. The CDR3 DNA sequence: TGTGCCAGCAGCACTAGCGGGGGGGCCTCCTACAATGAGCAGTTCTTC.

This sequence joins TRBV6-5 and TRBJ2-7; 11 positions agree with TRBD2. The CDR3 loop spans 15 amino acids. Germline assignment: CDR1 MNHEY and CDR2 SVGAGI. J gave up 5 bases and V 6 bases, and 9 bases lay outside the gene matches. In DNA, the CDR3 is TGTGCCAGCAGATTGACTAGCGGGACCCATAACGAGCAGTACTTC. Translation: CASRLTSGTHNEQYF.